This T cell receptor (beta chain) was captured by sequencing in a study of CD8 T cells in ankylosing spondylitis. Study results and limitations: It was reported that disease-linked clones were significantly enriched in matched ankylosing spondylitis synovial fluid. Blood of patients with ankylosing spondylitis appeared to be characterized by a TCR beta motif of 8 or 9 highly homologous variants.

Per germline, CDR1 SGHRS and CDR2 YFSETQ. There are 16 residues in the CDR3. The ends lost 0 bases at V and 0 bases at J; junction bases unmatched: 3. This clonotype was counted a few times. Its target is not known. Quantitative 5'-RACE with molecular barcodes produced the TCR beta libraries. TCRdb used MiXCR to reprocess the 5' RACE reads, holding one entry per CDR3 protein. The table lists under 200,000 distinct CDR3 sequences, around 10% of them singletons. The sequencing sample was made of blood, either unsorted or a sorted T cell fraction (not recorded which). This receptor was identified in a male donor with ankylosing spondylitis or in good health (not recorded which). The rearrangement uses TRBV5-1 and TRBJ2-7; TRBD1 matches 10 bases. The DNA of the CDR3 is TGCGCCAGCAGCTTGGAGGGACAGGGGACCTCCTACGAGCAGTACTTC. Residues: CASSLEGQGTSYEQYF.